These 20 T cell receptor beta chains were sequenced from one sample in a study of cytomegalovirus exposure and HLA in healthy donors. Method: immunoSEQ multiplex PCR; TCRdb's copy keeps in-frame clones and lacks some. The table includes 100,000 or so clones, approximately 88% detected once. Sample: PBMCs. Receptor source: a woman in her 30s in good health and CMV-seronegative.

The chain is built from TRBV15 and TRBJ2-7; possibly TRBD2 for D (6 bases). This CDR3 comprises 13 residues. Trimming stripped 3 bases from V and 7 bases from J, with 13 bases between. The germline gives CDR1 LNHNV, CDR2 YYDKDF (reference sequence). The CDR3 nucleotides read TGTGCCACCAGCAGGTCCCGGGCGGGGGAGCAGTACTTC. Its protein product is CATSRSRAGEQYF.

The V gene is TRBV7-3, the J gene TRBJ1-1; possible D gene TRBD1, 6 bases. V was shortened by 5 bases and J by 8 bases, with 12 bases between the two germline ends. Germline CDR1 is SGHTA and CDR2 is FQGTGA. This CDR3 is 12 amino acids long. In nucleotides, the CDR3 is TGTGCCAGCAGCGCTTCCCAGGGGGAAGCTTTCTTT. This gives the protein CASSASQGEAFF. Filled out from reference TRBV7-3 and TRBJ1-1, the complete variable domain reads GAGVSQTPSNKVTEKGKYVELRCDPISGHTALYWYRQSLGQGPEFLIYFQGTGAADDSGLPNDRFFAVRPEGSVSTLKIQRTERGDSAVYLCASSASQGEAFFGQGTRLTVV.

V gene TRBV28 combines with J gene TRBJ2-7; tentatively, D is TRBD1 (5 bases). Germline CDR1 and CDR2: MDHEN and SYDVKM. The CDR3 is 14 residues long. Trimming pared 2 bases from V and 2 bases from J, leaving 10 bases between. The CDR3 DNA sequence: TGTGCCAGCAGTTTAACAGGCGCGACCTACGAGCAGTACTTC. This codes for CASSLTGATYEQYF. The full variable domain, its missing parts supplied by reference TRBV28 and TRBJ2-7, is DVKVTQSSRYLVKRTGEKVFLECVQDMDHENMFWYRQDPGLGLRLIYFSYDVKMKEKGDIPEGYSVSREKKERFSLILESASTNQTSMYLCASSLTGATYEQYFGPGTRLTVT.

For the CDR3, the DNA is TGTGCCAGCAGCGTAGCCCATGGGGCCCCACGCGAGACCCAGTACTTC. Translated, it gives CASSVAHGAPRETQYF. This chain connects TRBV9 to TRBJ2-5, with a weak D call TRBD1 (5 bases). In germline, CDR1 is SGDLS, CDR2 YYNGEE. Trimming cost V 0 bases and J 5 bases, with 17 bases left between them. The CDR3 covers 16 residues.

This sequence joins TRBV7-9 and TRBJ1-2; D perhaps matches TRBD1 (6 bases). This CDR3 region has 16 residues. The V gene's germline CDR1 is SEHNR and CDR2 FQNEAQ (reference sequence). V lost 5 bases to trimming and J lost 6 bases, with 22 bases between them. The CDR3 DNA reads as TGTGCCAGCAGCCTCGGTCCCCTAACAGGGACGGATGGCTACACCTTC. Protein product: CASSLGPLTGTDGYTF.

The chain carries TRBV6-1 and TRBJ2-1; tentatively, D is TRBD2 (5 bases). V gave up 3 bases and J gave up 4 bases, with 13 bases separating them. The germline V gene has CDR1 MNHNS and CDR2 SASEGT. The CDR3 sequence is 15 residues long. The CDR3 loop is CASSDSWGEYNEQFF. CDR3 DNA: TGTGCCAGCAGTGACTCCTGGGGAGAATACAATGAGCAGTTCTTC.

This clone is a singleton in its sample. This chain links TRBV18 with TRBJ1-5; possible D gene TRBD1, 5 bases. Germline CDR1 reads KGHSH; CDR2 reads LQKENI. V was cut by 2 bases and J by 6 bases, with 11 bases left in between. This CDR3 is built from 14 residues. CDR3 sequence: CASSPTQGFQPQHF. CDR3 bases: TGTGCCAGCTCACCAACCCAGGGTTTTCAGCCCCAGCATTTT.

The chain carries TRBV9 and TRBJ1-3; maybe TRBD1 (5 bases). The V and J ends lost 0 bases and 1 base respectively, with 8 bases between them. CDR3 size: 15 residues. In germline, CDR1 is SGDLS, CDR2 YYNGEE. Written as DNA, the CDR3 is TGTGCCAGCAGCGTAGGACAGATTTCTGGAAACACCATATATTTT. This codes for CASSVGQISGNTIYF. Full variable domain (missing parts from reference TRBV9 and TRBJ1-3): DSGVTQTPKHLITATGQRVTLRCSPRSGDLSVYWYQQSLDQGLQFLIQYYNGEERAKGNILERFSAQQFPDLHSELNLSSLELGDSALYFCASSVGQISGNTIYFGEGSWLTVV.

V is TRBV11-2 and J is TRBJ2-1, with TRBD2 matching 11 bases. The V and J ends lost 3 bases and 4 bases, in that order; junction bases with no gene match: 5. The CDR3 sequence is 16 residues long. Germline assignment: CDR1 SGHAT and CDR2 FQNNGV. Here the CDR3 reads CASSFPTSGGYNEQFF. The CDR3 nucleotides read TGTGCCAGCAGCTTCCCTACTAGCGGGGGATACAATGAGCAGTTCTTC.

This clone was detected once. The chain combines TRBV4-1 with TRBJ2-2; the match to TRBD1 covers 7 bases. Germline CDR1 and CDR2: MGHRA and YSYEKL. V was pared by 0 bases and J by 0 bases, with 10 bases of the junction left unmatched. This CDR3 has 19 amino acids. The CDR3 is CASSQERGQWGANTGELFF. The CDR3 DNA is TGCGCCAGCAGCCAAGAACGGGGACAGTGGGGCGCGAACACCGGGGAGCTGTTTTTT.

This clone was found a few times. The chain combines TRBV10-1 with TRBJ2-3; 11 bases fit TRBD2. J was trimmed by 2 bases and V by 7 bases; bases with no gene match: 8. CDR3 length equals 16 residues. Germline CDR1 WNHNN, CDR2 SYGVQD (reference sequence). The chain's CDR3 is CASIQLAGVHTDTQYF. The CDR3 coding sequence is TGCGCCAGCATTCAACTAGCGGGGGTTCACACAGATACGCAGTATTTT.

The chain combines TRBV28 with TRBJ1-1; TRBD1 matches 12 bases. The trim removed 2 bases at V and 5 bases at J, leaving 6 bases unmatched. Germline values: CDR1 MDHEN, CDR2 SYDVKM. The CDR3 runs to 16 residues. CDR3 coding DNA: TGTGCCAGCAGTTTAATTTCGGGACAGGGGGCAACTGAAGCTTTCTTT. Encoded protein: CASSLISGQGATEAFF. Combining the CDR3 with reference TRBV28 and TRBJ1-1 gives the whole variable domain DVKVTQSSRYLVKRTGEKVFLECVQDMDHENMFWYRQDPGLGLRLIYFSYDVKMKEKGDIPEGYSVSREKKERFSLILESASTNQTSMYLCASSLISGQGATEAFFGQGTRLTVV.

The chain employs TRBV5-6 and TRBJ1-2, with 9 positions matching TRBD1. V gave up 7 bases and J gave up 4 bases; unmatched junction bases: 14. The length of the CDR3 is 16 residues. Germline assignment: CDR1 SGHDT and CDR2 YYEEEE. As DNA, the CDR3 is TGTGCCAGCGAGAGACAGGGGGGTTATGTAGGCTATGGCTACACCTTC. Encoded protein: CASERQGGYVGYGYTF.

The chain couples TRBV4-2 to TRBJ2-7, with a possible D match to TRBD2 (5 bases). Germline assignment: CDR1 LGHNA and CDR2 YNFKEQ. Trimming removed 0 bases from V and 6 bases from J, with 18 bases in between. This CDR3 is 16 amino acids long. Here the CDR3 reads CASSQDLVFEGSEQYF. The DNA of the CDR3 is TGTGCCAGCAGCCAAGATTTGGTCTTCGAGGGTTCCGAGCAGTACTTC.

This sequence joins TRBV29-1 and TRBJ2-2, with D tentatively TRBD2 (5 bases). Trimming removed 5 bases from V and 6 bases from J, with 19 bases in between. CDR1 and CDR2 (germline): SQVTM, ANQGSEA. The CDR3 is 15 amino acids. CDR3 nucleotides: TGCAGCGTTCTCACTAGAAAGGAAGGTCCCGGGGAGCTGTTTTTT. This translates into CSVLTRKEGPGELFF.

This clone was counted a single time. V is TRBV7-9 and J is TRBJ1-2, with no clear D. CDR3 length equals 14 residues. CDR1 SEHNR and CDR2 FQNEAQ come from the germline V gene (reference sequence). The V gene lost 7 bases and the J gene lost 3 bases, with 15 bases spanning the gap. For the CDR3, the DNA is TGTGCCAGCACCGCAGCGGCAAACTACTATGGCTACACCTTC. It translates to CASTAAANYYGYTF.

Here the CDR3 reads CSVESGNEQYF. Here the CDR3 DNA reads TGCAGCGTTGAGTCAGGGAACGAGCAGTACTTC. The chain employs TRBV29-1 and TRBJ2-7, with a weak D call TRBD1 (5 bases). Germline values: CDR1 SQVTM, CDR2 ANQGSEA. V was clipped by 3 bases and J by 5 bases, with 8 bases between them. CDR3 length: 11 amino acids.

This chain links TRBV9 with TRBJ2-3, with D possibly TRBD2 on 5 matching bases. Trimming pared 0 bases from V and 10 bases from J, leaving 12 bases between. The CDR3 is 13 residues long. CDR1 and CDR2 from the germline V gene are SGDLS and YYNGEE. CDR3 DNA sequence: TGTGCCAGCAGCGTAGAAGGTCAGCGGTCGCAGTATTTT. Residues: CASSVEGQRSQYF.

A word on this clone: Within the sample, other DNA sequences also encode this same CDR3. V is TRBV5-1 and J is TRBJ2-7, with 9 bases identical to TRBD1. Per the germline V gene, CDR1 is SGHRS and CDR2 is YFSETQ. This CDR3 has 14 residues. V shed 0 bases and J 3 bases; nucleotides not matched to a gene: 1. The CDR3, as DNA: TGCGCCAGCAGCTTGGGGACAGGGGTCTACGAGCAGTACTTC. This encodes CASSLGTGVYEQYF.

The chain employs TRBV7-2 and TRBJ2-1, with D hard to call. The CDR3 runs 12 residues. The V end lost 11 bases, the J end lost 0 bases, and 8 bases lay between the germline ends. Germline V gene sequence: CDR1 SGHTA, CDR2 FQGNSA. CDR3 residues: CAEESSYNEQFF. In DNA form, the CDR3 reads TGTGCCGAGGAGAGCTCCTACAATGAGCAGTTCTTC.